Sequencing of this TCR beta chain was carried out in a study of T cell repertoires in cytomegalovirus infection. The overall study: Public TCR beta signatures marked donors with CMV infection and the matching HLA. Overall study results and limits: HLA-C-restricted CMV clonotypes gave the most frequent clonotype in two of eight donors. The cumulative frequency of public TCR beta families distinguished individuals who carried CMV together with the relevant HLA.

The V gene's germline CDR1 is DFQATT and CDR2 SNEGSKA (reference sequence). The CDR3 runs 14 residues. Germline trimming cut 2 bases from V and 7 bases from J; bases unmatched to any gene: 3. TCRdb re-derived calls from the reads in MiXCR, one entry per CDR3 protein. In the table there are under 850,000 distinct CDR3 sequences, about a third of which are singletons. On this clonotype: Its antigen is not identified.

What was sequenced was PBMCs. The origin of this receptor is a human donor in good health (CMV status not recorded). Some clones in this sample may be carry-over from other donors' samples. The rearrangement joins TRBV20-1 to TRBJ1-6; 9 nucleotides match TRBD1. In DNA form, the CDR3 reads TGCAGTGCTAGACAGGGACAGGGCAATTCACCCCTCCACTTT. Translation gives CSARQGQGNSPLHF.